Listed below are T cell receptor beta chains from one sample, sequenced in a study of CD8 T cells in Susac syndrome. TCRdb analysed the immunoSEQ multiplex PCR reads with MiXCR anew, one entry per CDR3 protein. The table shows over 130,000 distinct CDR3 sequences, with 85% to 95% occurring only once. What was sequenced was CD4+ T cells from PBMCs. The receptors here all came from a human donor with multiple sclerosis. Each CDR3 is given with its conserved first and last residue. The order of the fields is J gene, D gene, clone size, V gene, CDR3 DNA, CDR3 protein. The D gene is left open where the match is weak. The size of a clone is reported for some rows only, either as once, few or many, or as a class for expanded clones.

TRBJ2-5,TRBD2,once,TRBV28,TGTGCCAGCAGTTTTGCAGCGGGAGCCCCCCAAGAGACCCAGTACTTC,CASSFAAGAPQETQYF
TRBJ2-3,TRBD1,NA,TRBV6-5,TGTGCCAGTAAACGGGACAGAGCCTTCACAGATACGCAGTATTTT,CASKRDRAFTDTQYF
TRBJ1-2,TRBD1,NA,TRBV28,TGTGCCAGCAGTTTACTTTCGGCGGGACAGGGATTCTATGGCTACACCTTC,CASSLLSAGQGFYGYTF
TRBJ2-7,NA,NA,TRBV7-2,TGTGCCAGCAGCTCACGGACCACACCCTACGAGCAGTACTTC,CASSSRTTPYEQYF
TRBJ2-1,TRBD2,NA,TRBV15,TGTGCCACCAGCATGGGACTAGCGGGATCCGATAAGGGTTACAATGAGCAGTTCTTC,CATSMGLAGSDKGYNEQFF
TRBJ2-7,TRBD1,NA,TRBV5-1,TGCGCCAGCAGCGAGGACAGGAGCAGCGTCGAGCAGTACTTC,CASSEDRSSVEQYF
TRBJ1-1,TRBD1,few,TRBV6-4,TGTGCCAGCAGTCTCGACAGGGACACTGAAGCTTTCTTT,CASSLDRDTEAFF
TRBJ2-4,NA,NA,TRBV5-1,TGCGCCAGCAGCTTGGCCGTAGGGCAGGGAAGCATTCAGTACTTC,CASSLAVGQGSIQYF
TRBJ2-1,NA,NA,TRBV30,TGTGCCTGGACCTCGAAAATGACGCAGTTCTTC,CAWTSKMTQFF
TRBJ2-3,TRBD1,NA,TRBV3-1,TGTGCCAGCAGCCCTAACAGGGGGCCACGACCAGATACGCAGTATTTT,CASSPNRGPRPDTQYF
TRBJ2-7,NA,NA,TRBV27,TGTGCCAGCAGTTTATTGTACGAGCAGTACTTC,CASSLLYEQYF
TRBJ1-1,NA,once,TRBV20-1,TGCAGTGCCCCCGTCCGCTTGGGCACTGAAGCTTTCTTT,CSAPVRLGTEAFF
TRBJ1-2,TRBD1,NA,TRBV7-9,TGTGCCAGCAGCAAATCCATGACAGGGTATGGCTACACCTTC,CASSKSMTGYGYTF
TRBJ2-1,NA,NA,TRBV5-1,TGCGCCAGCAGCCGTGAAGCGGTCTCCTACAATGAGCAGTTCTTC,CASSREAVSYNEQFF
TRBJ1-2,NA,NA,TRBV20-1,TGCAGTGCCGAACCTCACTTATTGGCGCCTTATGGCTACACCTTC,CSAEPHLLAPYGYTF
TRBJ2-4,TRBD1,NA,TRBV20-1,TGCAGTGTCAGCCCCCTCCCAGGGGGCACGGACATTCAGTACTTC,CSVSPLPGGTDIQYF
TRBJ1-2,TRBD1,NA,TRBV3-1,TGTGCCAGCAGCCAAGATTCAGGGGGCAGTGGCTACACCTTC,CASSQDSGGSGYTF
TRBJ2-5,TRBD2,once,TRBV9,TGTGCCAGCAGCGCAGGACTAGCGGGAGGGCCATGGACCCAGTACTTC,CASSAGLAGGPWTQYF
TRBJ2-7,NA,NA,TRBV12-3/TRBV12-4,TGTGCCAGCAGTTTCCGGGGAACTCACGAGCAGTACTTC,CASSFRGTHEQYF
TRBJ2-3,NA,few,TRBV18,TGTGCCAGCTCACTGGGACTGAACACAGATACGCAGTATTTT,CASSLGLNTDTQYF
TRBJ1-6,NA,NA,TRBV27,TGTGCCAGCAGCCCCGCAGGGGTGAATTCACCCCTCCACTTT,CASSPAGVNSPLHF
TRBJ2-3,NA,once,TRBV11-1,TGTGCCAGCAGCTTACCCAGGTCAGATACGCAGTATTTT,CASSLPRSDTQYF
TRBJ2-3,TRBD2,NA,TRBV20-1,TGCAGTGCTTGTAGCGGGAGGGAAGATACGCAGTATTTT,CSACSGREDTQYF
TRBJ1-1,NA,NA,TRBV4-3,TGCGCCAGCAGCCAACTCGGGGGATTAGGCGCTGAAGCTTTCTTT,CASSQLGGLGAEAFF
TRBJ1-2,NA,once,TRBV20-1,TGCAGTGCAAAGGGGGGGGTATTACAGGGACGAAGCTATGGCTACACCTTC,CSAKGGVLQGRSYGYTF
TRBJ2-3,NA,NA,TRBV4-1,TGCGCCAGCAGCCAAACAGGTCCGAGCACAGATACGCAGTATTTT,CASSQTGPSTDTQYF
TRBJ2-7,NA,NA,TRBV4-1,TGCGCCAGCAGCCAAGCGGAGCGGGCCTACTCCTACGAGCAGTACTTC,CASSQAERAYSYEQYF
TRBJ2-5,TRBD2,NA,TRBV20-1,TGCAGTGCTCAGACTAGCGGGACAGAGACCCAGTACTTC,CSAQTSGTETQYF
TRBJ2-3,TRBD1,NA,TRBV24-1,TGTGCCACCAGTGATCCACTACAGGGGGTCACAGATACGCAGTATTTT,CATSDPLQGVTDTQYF
TRBJ1-6,NA,NA,TRBV9,TGTGCCAGCAGCCCCGGGACACCTAATTCACCCCTCCACTTT,CASSPGTPNSPLHF
TRBJ2-5,TRBD1,NA,TRBV6-1,TGTGCCAGCAGTGAAGCAAGGGGGCTGGTGACCCAGTACTTC,CASSEARGLVTQYF
TRBJ2-5,NA,NA,TRBV12-3/TRBV12-4,TGTGCCAGCCTGAGGGGGGCAGGGGAGACCCAGTACTTC,CASLRGAGETQYF
TRBJ2-3,TRBD1,NA,TRBV28,TGTGCCAGCAGTCTCTCCGGACAGGGCCCAGATACGCAGTATTTT,CASSLSGQGPDTQYF
TRBJ2-7,NA,NA,TRBV3-1,TGTGCTACCAGCAAGGTAAACGAGCAGTACTTC,CATSKVNEQYF
TRBJ1-1,NA,NA,TRBV3-1,TGTGCCAGCAGCCGATGGGAGACAGAAGCTTTCTTT,CASSRWETEAFF
TRBJ2-3,NA,NA,TRBV5-1,TGCGCCAGCAGCTTGGAGTTTAGAGGCCTCACAGATACGCAGTATTTT,CASSLEFRGLTDTQYF
TRBJ1-2,TRBD1,NA,TRBV7-2,TGTGCCAGCAGCCCAAAGACAGGGGAAGGCTATGGCTACACCTTC,CASSPKTGEGYGYTF
TRBJ2-3,TRBD1,once,TRBV18,TGTGCCAGCTCACCACCGGGACAGACTAGCACAGATACGCAGTATTTT,CASSPPGQTSTDTQYF
TRBJ1-3,NA,NA,TRBV29-1,TGCAGCGTTGCTACAATGCTGGGAAACACCATATATTTT,CSVATMLGNTIYF
TRBJ2-7,NA,NA,TRBV10-3,TGTGCCATTGGAATCAGCTCCTACGAGCAGTACTTC,CAIGISSYEQYF
TRBJ1-1,NA,NA,TRBV29-1,TGCAGCGCTTGCCCCAGTAACACTGAAGCTTTCTTT,CSACPSNTEAFF
TRBJ1-1,TRBD1,NA,TRBV29-1,TGCAGCGTTTGGGGGAACAGGGGTATGAACACTGAAGCTTTCTTT,CSVWGNRGMNTEAFF
TRBJ1-5,NA,once,TRBV30,TGTGCCTGGAGTCGGCAGGGAGGCAATCAGCCCCAGCATTTT,CAWSRQGGNQPQHF
TRBJ2-1,TRBD2,NA,TRBV9,TGTGCCAGCAGCCCCCGACTAGCGGACTACAATGAGCAGTTCTTC,CASSPRLADYNEQFF
TRBJ2-5,TRBD2,NA,TRBV28,TGTGCCAGCAGCCAGGGGCACGGATCAGCGGGAGGCGGTGGGACCCAGTACTTC,CASSQGHGSAGGGGTQYF
TRBJ1-2,NA,once,TRBV18,TGTGCCAGCTCACCCTCCGGGGCTGACGGCTACACCTTC,CASSPSGADGYTF
TRBJ2-2,TRBD1,NA,TRBV12-3/TRBV12-4,TGTGCCAGCAGGGGGACAGGGGACACCGGGGAGCTGTTTTTT,CASRGTGDTGELFF
TRBJ2-7,NA,NA,TRBV5-1,TGCGCCAGCAGGGACCTCGAGCAGTACTTC,CASRDLEQYF
TRBJ2-1,NA,NA,TRBV29-1,TGCAGCGTATATGGACAGCTAGACTCCTACAATGAGCAGTTCTTC,CSVYGQLDSYNEQFF